The sequence of this T cell receptor beta chain was determined in a study of T cell responses to AZD1222 COVID-19 vaccine. The CDR3 covers 15 residues. Germline V CDR1 and CDR2: SGHTA, FQGNSA. As for this clone: One end of the junction varies from germline; a read error may be responsible.

Sequencing was performed with immunoSEQ multiplex PCR; in TCRdb, only in-frame clones are kept and a portion is missing. The profile shows under 150,000 clones, 70% to 90% of them singletons. This sequence originates from an adult in good health. The sequencing used peripheral blood, collected on day 0 of AZD1222 vaccination. J is TRBJ2-5 and V is TRBV7-2; D is unresolved. DNA of the CDR3: TGCGCCAGCAGCTTAGGTTCGGCTAACCAAGAGACCCAGTACTTC. It yields the protein CASSLGSANQETQYF.